This T cell receptor (beta chain) was recorded in a study of radiation and T cells in renal cell carcinoma. Overall study: Nephrectomy followed 15 Gy stereotactic body radiation by 4 weeks.

The time point is: blood 2 weeks post-SBRT. The treatment is: 15 Gy SBRT to primary tumor, nephrectomy 4 weeks later. This renal cell carcinoma was of the clear cell type. The CDR3 extends over 15 amino acids. The V gene lost 0 bases and the J gene lost 1 base, with 8 bases spanning the gap. Per germline, CDR1 SGHKS and CDR2 YYEKEE (reference sequence). General study points: Pretreatment tumor biopsies were lacking, so baseline clonotypes are unknown.

The table lists this clone with a few counts. No antigen is known for it. TCRdb's table, derived via immunoSEQ multiplex PCR, lists solely in-frame clones and lacks some. The data show some 120,000 clones, with 85% to 90% seen just once and 4.5% to 7.5% held by the top ten. The TCR originated in a woman in her 70s with renal cell carcinoma. V usage is TRBV5-5 and J usage is TRBJ1-3; D is unresolved. The material sequenced was blood, taken from a patient whose treatment included radiotherapy and nephrectomy. This chain's CDR3 is CASSLGTVSGNTIYF. In nucleotides, the CDR3 is TGTGCCAGCAGCTTGGGTACCGTTTCTGGAAACACCATATATTTT. The full variable domain, rest sourced from reference TRBV5-5 and TRBJ1-3, is DAGVTQSPTHLIKTRGQQVTLRCSPISGHKSVSWYQQVLGQGPQFIFQYYEKEERGRGNFPDRFSARQFPNYSSELNVNALLLGDSALYLCASSLGTVSGNTIYFGEGSWLTVV.